The rows below give T cell receptor beta chains drawn from one sample of a study of shared clonotypes between healthy human individuals. TCRdb's copy holds only in-frame clones and misses some; the assay was immunoSEQ multiplex PCR. This table holds roughly 2,000,000 clones, over 85% found once. Material for sequencing was naive CD8+ T cells sorted from blood. The receptors stem from a man aged 18 to 30 in good health. Each CDR3 is given without its conserved first and last residue. The D gene is left open where the match is weak.

D gene: .
CDR3 length: 12
J gene: TRBJ2-7
V gene: TRBV6-6
CDR3 protein: ASSYAGQSYEQY

D gene: .
CDR3 length: 11
J gene: TRBJ2-7
V gene: TRBV11-2
CDR3 protein: ASSLDSTYEQY

D gene: TRBD2
CDR3 length: 13
J gene: TRBJ2-5
V gene: TRBV6-5
CDR3 protein: ASSYGLAGLETQY

D gene: .
CDR3 length: 12
J gene: TRBJ2-7
V gene: TRBV5-1
CDR3 protein: ASSLTGGPYEQY

D gene: TRBD2
CDR3 length: 12
J gene: TRBJ2-1
V gene: TRBV4-1
CDR3 protein: ASSPESGGYEQF

D gene: .
CDR3 length: 10
J gene: TRBJ1-5
V gene: TRBV7-2
CDR3 protein: ASSLYDQPQH

D gene: TRBD1
CDR3 length: 14
J gene: TRBJ1-4
V gene: TRBV7-9
CDR3 protein: ASSLAIQGANEKLF

D gene: TRBD1
CDR3 length: 12
J gene: TRBJ1-1
V gene: TRBV6-1
CDR3 protein: ASTRGTENTEAF

D gene: .
CDR3 length: 13
J gene: TRBJ2-3
V gene: TRBV6-5
CDR3 protein: ASSPQGPSTDTQY

D gene: .
CDR3 length: 14
J gene: TRBJ1-4
V gene: TRBV21-1
CDR3 protein: ASSTNSRDANEKLF

D gene: .
CDR3 length: 11
J gene: TRBJ1-1
V gene: TRBV15
CDR3 protein: ATSRVYDTEAF

D gene: .
CDR3 length: 12
J gene: TRBJ1-1
V gene: TRBV11-2
CDR3 protein: ASSEGLGNTEAF

D gene: TRBD1
CDR3 length: 12
J gene: TRBJ2-7
V gene: TRBV4-1
CDR3 protein: ASSYRDSPYEQY

D gene: TRBD2
CDR3 length: 14
J gene: TRBJ2-1
V gene: TRBV5-6
CDR3 protein: ASSLPFSGLSGEQF

D gene: TRBD1
CDR3 length: 13
J gene: TRBJ2-1
V gene: TRBV5-1
CDR3 protein: ASSFRTGSYNEQF

D gene: .
CDR3 length: 14
J gene: TRBJ2-3
V gene: TRBV27
CDR3 protein: ASSPIGLTITDTQY

D gene: .
CDR3 length: 10
J gene: TRBJ2-7
V gene: TRBV5-6
CDR3 protein: ASSLGGYEQY

D gene: .
CDR3 length: 13
J gene: TRBJ2-5
V gene: TRBV6-5
CDR3 protein: ASSQVFRLDETQY

D gene: TRBD2
CDR3 length: 10
J gene: TRBJ2-7
V gene: TRBV7-9
CDR3 protein: ASRAGGYEQY

D gene: .
CDR3 length: 16
J gene: TRBJ2-7
V gene: TRBV21-1
CDR3 protein: ASSKEIAGPYVSYEQY

D gene: .
CDR3 length: 13
J gene: TRBJ2-3
V gene: TRBV29-1
CDR3 protein: SVEGLGRYIDTQY

D gene: .
CDR3 length: 10
J gene: TRBJ1-1
V gene: TRBV4-2
CDR3 protein: ASRDGHNEAF

D gene: .
CDR3 length: 12
J gene: TRBJ2-5
V gene: TRBV9
CDR3 protein: ASSNERTGETQY

D gene: .
CDR3 length: 12
J gene: TRBJ2-5
V gene: TRBV27
CDR3 protein: ASSLLGYQETQY

D gene: TRBD1
CDR3 length: 9
J gene: TRBJ1-1
V gene: TRBV10-3
CDR3 protein: AISVTGGVF

D gene: TRBD2
CDR3 length: 14
J gene: TRBJ2-7
V gene: TRBV4-3
CDR3 protein: ASSQDAWREYYEQY

D gene: .
CDR3 length: 11
J gene: TRBJ2-5
V gene: TRBV13
CDR3 protein: ASSLEGQETQY

D gene: .
CDR3 length: 9
J gene: TRBJ2-3
V gene: TRBV11-2
CDR3 protein: ASAWTDTQY

D gene: TRBD2
CDR3 length: 14
J gene: TRBJ2-1
V gene: TRBV9
CDR3 protein: ASSVEGGGLDDEQF